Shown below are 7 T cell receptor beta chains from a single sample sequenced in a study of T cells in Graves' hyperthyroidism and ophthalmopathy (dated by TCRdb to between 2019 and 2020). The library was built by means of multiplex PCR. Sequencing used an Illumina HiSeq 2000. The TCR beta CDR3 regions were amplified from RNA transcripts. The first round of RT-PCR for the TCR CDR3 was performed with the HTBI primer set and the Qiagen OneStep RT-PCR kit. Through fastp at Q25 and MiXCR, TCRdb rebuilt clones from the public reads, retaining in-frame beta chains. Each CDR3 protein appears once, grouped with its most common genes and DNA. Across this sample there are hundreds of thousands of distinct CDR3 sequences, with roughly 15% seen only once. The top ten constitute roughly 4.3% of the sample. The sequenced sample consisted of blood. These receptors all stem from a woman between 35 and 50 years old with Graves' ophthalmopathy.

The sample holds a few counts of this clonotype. The CDR3 DNA reads as TGTGCCAGCAGCCGCACTTTTGGGGTCCGCTTCTCTGGGGCCAACGTCCTGACTTTC. Residues: CASSRTFGVRFSGANVLTF. V is TRBV11-2 and J is TRBJ2-6; no clear D gene. Trimming took off 5 bases at V and 0 bases at J, with 20 bases between the two ends. Germline V gene lookup returns CDR1 SGHAT and CDR2 FQNNGV. The CDR3 has 19 amino acids.

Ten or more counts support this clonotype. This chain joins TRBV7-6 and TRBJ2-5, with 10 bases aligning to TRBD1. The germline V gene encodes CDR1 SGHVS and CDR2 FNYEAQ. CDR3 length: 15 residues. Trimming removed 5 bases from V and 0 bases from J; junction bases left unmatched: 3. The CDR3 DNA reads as TGTGCCAGCAGCATGGGACAGGGGTACCAAGAGACCCAGTACTTC. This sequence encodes CASSMGQGYQETQYF.

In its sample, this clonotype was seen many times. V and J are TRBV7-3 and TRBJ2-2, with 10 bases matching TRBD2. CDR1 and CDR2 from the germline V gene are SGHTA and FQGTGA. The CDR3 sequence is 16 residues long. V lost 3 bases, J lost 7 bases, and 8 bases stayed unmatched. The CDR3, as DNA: TGTGCCAGCAGCTTCACAGCGGGAGGGCCCGTCGGGGAGCTGTTTTTT. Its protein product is CASSFTAGGPVGELFF. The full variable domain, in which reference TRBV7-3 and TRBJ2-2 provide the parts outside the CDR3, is GAGVSQTPSNKVTEKGKYVELRCDPISGHTALYWYRQSLGQGPEFLIYFQGTGAADDSGLPNDRFFAVRPEGSVSTLKIQRTERGDSAVYLCASSFTAGGPVGELFFGEGSRLTVL.

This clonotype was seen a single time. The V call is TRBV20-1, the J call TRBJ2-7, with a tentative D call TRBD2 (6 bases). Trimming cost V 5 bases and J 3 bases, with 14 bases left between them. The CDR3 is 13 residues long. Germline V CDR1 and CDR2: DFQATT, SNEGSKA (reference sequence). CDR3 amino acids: CSALHDGSYEQYF. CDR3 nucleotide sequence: TGCAGTGCTCTCCATGACGGGAGCTACGAGCAGTACTTC.

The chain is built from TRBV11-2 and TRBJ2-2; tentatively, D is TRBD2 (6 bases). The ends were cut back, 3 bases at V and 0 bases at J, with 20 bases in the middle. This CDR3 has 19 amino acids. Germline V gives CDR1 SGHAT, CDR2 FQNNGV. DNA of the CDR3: TGTGCCAGCAGCTTTCCTAGCCGGGAGATAATTGCGAACACCGGGGAGCTGTTTTTT. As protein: CASSFPSREIIANTGELFF.

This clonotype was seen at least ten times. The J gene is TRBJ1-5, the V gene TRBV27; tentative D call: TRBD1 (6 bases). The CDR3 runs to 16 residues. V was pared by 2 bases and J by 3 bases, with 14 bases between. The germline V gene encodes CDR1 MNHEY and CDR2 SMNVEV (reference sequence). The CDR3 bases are TGTGCCAGCAGTTTAAGTCGTTCGGGGGCCAATCAGCCCCAGCATTTT. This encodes CASSLSRSGANQPQHF.

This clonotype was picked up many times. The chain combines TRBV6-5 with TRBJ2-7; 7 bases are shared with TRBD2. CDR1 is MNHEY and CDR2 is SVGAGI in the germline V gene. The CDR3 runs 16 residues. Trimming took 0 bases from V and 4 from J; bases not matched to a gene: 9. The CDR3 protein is CASSYSASGYQYEQYF. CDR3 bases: TGTGCCAGCAGTTACTCTGCTAGCGGTTATCAGTACGAGCAGTACTTC.